This T cell receptor beta chain was found in a study of blood T cell repertoires in COVID-19. Clones were sequenced by immunoSEQ multiplex PCR, and TCRdb holds only the in-frame ones, with some missing. In the table there are roughly 150,000 clones, roughly 84% of which are singletons. This CDR3 comprises 14 residues. With 6 bases clipped from V and 4 bases from J, the junction kept 6 bases outside the gene matches. Germline loops: CDR1 MNHEY, CDR2 SVGAGI. The sequencing input was PBMCs or T cells enriched from blood (not recorded which). This sequence originates from a man over 45 in a cohort exposed to, infected with or recovered from COVID-19 (not recorded which). The chain links TRBV6-5 to TRBJ2-7; 10 bases match TRBD2. The CDR3 spells CASSSSGSGYEQYF. The CDR3 DNA reads TGTGCCAGCAGCTCTAGCGGGAGCGGGTACGAGCAGTACTTC.